This T cell receptor beta chain was identified in a study of long-term antiretroviral therapy in people with HIV. The study's findings and limits: Against controls, HIV repertoires showed narrower ranges of CDR3 length.

immunoSEQ v3.0 was run at survey level. Repertoires were generated with immunoSEQ multiplex PCR, while TCRdb's copy carries only in-frame clones and drops some. The table lists 15,000 to 20,000 clones, roughly 80% of them singletons, with around 14% in the top ten. There are 15 residues in the CDR3. With 5 bases clipped from V and 2 bases from J, the junction kept 8 bases outside the gene matches. Germline CDR1 is LNHDA and CDR2 is SQIVND (reference sequence). With regard to this clone: What it recognizes is unknown.

Among participants with HIV, every one received treatment in the United States. The chain joins TRBV19 to TRBJ2-7; 8 nucleotides line up with TRBD1. This clonotype originated in a man aged 25 to 45 with HIV. The specimen comprised unsorted PBMCs, sampled 2.1 years before starting antiretroviral therapy. CDR3 nucleotides: TGTGCCAGTAGTGATCCGGGACAGGCCACCTACGAGCAGTACTTC. It translates to CASSDPGQATYEQYF.